These T cell receptor beta chains were read from a single sample in a study of siplizumab effects on memory and regulatory T cells. Measured with immunoSEQ multiplex PCR; TCRdb has only the in-frame clones, and not every one. The sample holds some 70,000 clones, approximately 88% seen once. The specimen sequenced was Tregs sorted from blood. The receptor set was obtained from a human donor in good health. The CDR3 runs from the conserved cysteine through the conserved F or W. The order of the fields is D gene, V gene, J gene, clone size, CDR3 protein, CDR3 DNA. D genes are given only for firm matches. Some rows have no size entry. The others give once, few or many, or a class for an expanded clone.

NA	TRBV4-1	TRBJ1-2	NA	CASSQDLGILGYGYTF	TGCGCCAGCAGCCAAGATCTGGGGATCCTTGGGTATGGCTACACCTTC
NA	TRBV7-3	TRBJ2-1	NA	CASSLTQSSYNEQFF	TGTGCCAGCAGCTTAACACAGAGCTCCTACAATGAGCAGTTCTTC
NA	TRBV7-3	TRBJ1-2	NA	CASSLTRGDGYTF	TGTGCCAGCAGCTTAACGAGAGGAGATGGCTACACCTTC
NA	TRBV5-6	TRBJ2-5	NA	CASSLTGFGETQYF	TGTGCCAGCAGCTTGACAGGGTTTGGAGAGACCCAGTACTTC
NA	TRBV7-8	TRBJ2-3	NA	CASSLVLLADTDTQYF	TGTGCCAGCAGCTTAGTACTTCTGGCGGACACAGATACGCAGTATTTT
TRBD2	TRBV7-9	TRBJ2-3	few	CASSLGGRADTQYF	TGTGCCAGCAGCTTAGGCGGGAGGGCAGATACGCAGTATTTT
NA	TRBV7-2	TRBJ2-5	NA	CAGSEGPQETQYF	TGTGCCGGATCGGAGGGGCCTCAAGAGACCCAGTACTTC
NA	TRBV5-1	TRBJ1-4	NA	CASAVATNEKLFF	TGCGCCAGCGCGGTTGCAACTAATGAAAAACTGTTTTTT
NA	TRBV5-4	TRBJ2-5	NA	CASSIGPTQETQYF	TGTGCCAGCAGCATCGGGCCCACCCAAGAGACCCAGTACTTC
NA	TRBV30	TRBJ1-1	NA	CAWSVVGSGVNTEAFF	TGTGCCTGGAGCGTAGTAGGTTCGGGGGTTAACACTGAAGCTTTCTTT
NA	TRBV4-1	TRBJ2-6	NA	CASSQVSGWANVLTF	TGCGCCAGCAGCCAAGTTAGCGGCTGGGCCAACGTCCTGACTTTC
NA	TRBV1	TRBJ2-1	NA	CTSSQDYPRLPGGRYNEQFF	TGCACCAGCAGCCAAGATTACCCTCGTCTACCGGGGGGACGATACAATGAGCAGTTCTTC